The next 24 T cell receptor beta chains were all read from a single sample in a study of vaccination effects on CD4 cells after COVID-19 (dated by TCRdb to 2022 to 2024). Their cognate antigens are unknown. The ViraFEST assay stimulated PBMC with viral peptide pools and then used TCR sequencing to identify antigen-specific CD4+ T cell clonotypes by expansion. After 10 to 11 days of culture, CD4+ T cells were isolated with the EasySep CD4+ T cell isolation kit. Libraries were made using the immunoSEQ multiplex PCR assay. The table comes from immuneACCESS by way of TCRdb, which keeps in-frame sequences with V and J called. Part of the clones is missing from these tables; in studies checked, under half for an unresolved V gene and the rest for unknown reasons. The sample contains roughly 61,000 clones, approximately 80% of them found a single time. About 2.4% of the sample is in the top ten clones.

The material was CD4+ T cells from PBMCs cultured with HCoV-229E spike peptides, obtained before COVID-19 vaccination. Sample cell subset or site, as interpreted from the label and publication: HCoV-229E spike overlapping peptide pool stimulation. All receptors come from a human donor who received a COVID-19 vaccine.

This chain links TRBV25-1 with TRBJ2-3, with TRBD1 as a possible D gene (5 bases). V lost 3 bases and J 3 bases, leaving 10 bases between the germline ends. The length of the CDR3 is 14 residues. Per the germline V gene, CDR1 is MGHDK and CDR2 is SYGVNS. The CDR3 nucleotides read TGTGCCAGCAGTGACCCGACAGTAACAGATACGCAGTATTTT. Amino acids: CASSDPTVTDTQYF.

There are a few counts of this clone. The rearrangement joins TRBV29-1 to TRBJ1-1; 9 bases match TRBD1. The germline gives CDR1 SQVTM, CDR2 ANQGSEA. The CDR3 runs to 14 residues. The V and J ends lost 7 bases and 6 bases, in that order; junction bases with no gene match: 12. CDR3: CSGRTGGGKPEAFF. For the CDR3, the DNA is TGCAGCGGGAGAACAGGGGGCGGGAAACCTGAAGCTTTCTTT.

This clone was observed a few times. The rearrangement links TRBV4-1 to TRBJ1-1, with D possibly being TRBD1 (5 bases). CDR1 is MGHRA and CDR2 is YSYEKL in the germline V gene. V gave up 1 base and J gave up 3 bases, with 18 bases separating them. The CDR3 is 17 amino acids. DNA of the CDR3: TGCGCCAGCAGCCAAGCCTTGTCTTCAGGGAGGCACACTGAAGCTTTCTTT. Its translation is CASSQALSSGRHTEAFF.

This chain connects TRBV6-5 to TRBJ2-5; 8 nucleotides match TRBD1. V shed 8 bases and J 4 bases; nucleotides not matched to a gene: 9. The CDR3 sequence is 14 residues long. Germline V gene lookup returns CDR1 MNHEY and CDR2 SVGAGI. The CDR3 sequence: CASGDRTLPETQYF. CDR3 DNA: TGTGCCAGCGGGGACAGGACCCTCCCAGAGACCCAGTACTTC.

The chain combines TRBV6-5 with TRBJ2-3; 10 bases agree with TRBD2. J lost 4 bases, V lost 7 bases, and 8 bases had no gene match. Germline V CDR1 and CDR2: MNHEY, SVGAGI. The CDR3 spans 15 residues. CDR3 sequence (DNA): TGTGCCAGCATAGAGCGGGGGGGCCGGCCAGATACGCAGTATTTT. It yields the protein CASIERGGRPDTQYF.

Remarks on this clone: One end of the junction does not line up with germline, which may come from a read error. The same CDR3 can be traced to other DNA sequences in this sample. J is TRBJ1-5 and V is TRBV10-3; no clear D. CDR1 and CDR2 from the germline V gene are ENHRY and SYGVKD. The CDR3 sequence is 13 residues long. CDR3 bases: TGTGCCATTAGTGAACCGTTCAATCAGCCCCAGCATTTT. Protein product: CAISEPFNQPQHF.

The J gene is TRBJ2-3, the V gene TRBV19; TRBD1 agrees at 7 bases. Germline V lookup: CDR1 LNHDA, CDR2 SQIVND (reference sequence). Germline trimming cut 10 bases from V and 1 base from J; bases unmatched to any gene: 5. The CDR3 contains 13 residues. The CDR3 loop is CATRDRGTDTQYF. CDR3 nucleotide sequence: TGTGCCACCCGGGACAGAGGCACAGATACGCAGTATTTT.

The CDR3 here is CASSLQGAGYGYTF. Here the CDR3 DNA reads TGTGCCAGCAGTTTACAGGGGGCGGGATATGGCTACACCTTC. This chain uses TRBV28 with TRBJ1-2, with TRBD1 identical over 8 bases. V shed 2 bases and J 5 bases; nucleotides not matched to a gene: 4. Per germline, CDR1 MDHEN and CDR2 SYDVKM. This CDR3 spans 14 amino acids.

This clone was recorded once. The CDR3 region is CASSLRRRATFYEQYV. CDR3 bases: TGTGCCAGCAGTTTGCGAAGGAGGGCGACGTTCTACGAGCAGTACGTC. The rearrangement uses TRBV28 and TRBJ2-7; D possibly corresponds to TRBD2 (6 bases). Germline V gene sequence: CDR1 MDHEN, CDR2 SYDVKM. V shed 3 bases and J shed 3 bases, with 18 bases lying between them. The CDR3 consists of 16 residues.

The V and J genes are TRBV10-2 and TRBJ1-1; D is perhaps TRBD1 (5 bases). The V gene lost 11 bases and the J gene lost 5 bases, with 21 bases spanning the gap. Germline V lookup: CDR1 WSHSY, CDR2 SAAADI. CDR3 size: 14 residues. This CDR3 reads CAAGTPTRGTEAFF. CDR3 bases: TGCGCCGCCGGGACCCCTACCCGTGGAACTGAAGCTTTCTTT.

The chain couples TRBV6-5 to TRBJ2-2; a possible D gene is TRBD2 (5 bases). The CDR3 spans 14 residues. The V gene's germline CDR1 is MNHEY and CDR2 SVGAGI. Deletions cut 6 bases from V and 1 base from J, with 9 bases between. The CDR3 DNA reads TGTGCCAGCAGGGGGAGACAGAACACCGGGGAGCTGTTTTTT. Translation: CASRGRQNTGELFF.

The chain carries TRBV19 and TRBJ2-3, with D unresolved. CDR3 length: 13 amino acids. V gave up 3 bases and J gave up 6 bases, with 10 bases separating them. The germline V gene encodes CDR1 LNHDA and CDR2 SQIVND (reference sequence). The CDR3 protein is CASSISLSDTQYF. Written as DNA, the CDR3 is TGTGCCAGTAGTATCTCCCTCTCCGATACGCAGTATTTT.

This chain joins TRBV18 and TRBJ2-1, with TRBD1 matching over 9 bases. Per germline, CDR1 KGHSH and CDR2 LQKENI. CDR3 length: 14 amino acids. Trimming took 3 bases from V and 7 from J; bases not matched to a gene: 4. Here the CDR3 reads CASSPRDRANEQFF. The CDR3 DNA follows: TGTGCCAGCTCACCGCGGGACAGGGCTAATGAGCAGTTCTTC.

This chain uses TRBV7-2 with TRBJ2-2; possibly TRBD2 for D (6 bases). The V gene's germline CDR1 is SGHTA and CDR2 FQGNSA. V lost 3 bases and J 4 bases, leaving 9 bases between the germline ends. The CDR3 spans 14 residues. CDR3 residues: CASSFGGGTGELFF. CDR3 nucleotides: TGTGCCAGCAGCTTCGGGGGAGGCACCGGGGAGCTGTTTTTT.

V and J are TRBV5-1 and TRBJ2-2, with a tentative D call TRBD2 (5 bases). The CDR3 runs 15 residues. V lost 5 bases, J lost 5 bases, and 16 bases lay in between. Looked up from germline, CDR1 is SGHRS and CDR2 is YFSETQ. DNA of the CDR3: TGCGCCAGCAGTCGGGATCCCCCGGGGACCGGGGAGCTGTTTTTT. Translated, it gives CASSRDPPGTGELFF.

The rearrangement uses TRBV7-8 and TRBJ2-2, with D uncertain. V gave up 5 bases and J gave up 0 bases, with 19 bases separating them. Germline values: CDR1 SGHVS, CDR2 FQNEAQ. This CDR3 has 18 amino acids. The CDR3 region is CASSRPRTPFANTGELFF. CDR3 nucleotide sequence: TGTGCCAGCAGCCGACCTCGGACGCCGTTCGCGAACACCGGGGAGCTGTTTTTT.

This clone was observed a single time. In DNA, the CDR3 is TGTGCCAGTAGTCCCGGCGGGGGGGCGATGGCAGATACGCAGTATTTT. It codes for CASSPGGGAMADTQYF. This chain connects TRBV19 to TRBJ2-3; 9 nucleotides match TRBD2. Per the germline V gene, CDR1 is LNHDA and CDR2 is SQIVND (reference sequence). J was trimmed by 4 bases and V by 5 bases; bases with no gene match: 10. The CDR3 contains 16 residues.

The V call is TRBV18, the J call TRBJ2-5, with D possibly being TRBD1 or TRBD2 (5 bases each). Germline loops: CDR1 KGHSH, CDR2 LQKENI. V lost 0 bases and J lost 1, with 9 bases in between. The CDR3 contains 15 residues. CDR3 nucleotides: TGTGCCAGCTCACCACCGAGGGGTACCCAAGAGACCCAGTACTTC. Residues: CASSPPRGTQETQYF.

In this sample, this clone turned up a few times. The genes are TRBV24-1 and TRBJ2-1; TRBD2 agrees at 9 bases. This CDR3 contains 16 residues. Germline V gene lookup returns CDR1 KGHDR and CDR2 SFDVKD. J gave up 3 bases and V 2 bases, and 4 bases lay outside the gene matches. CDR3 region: CATSDSLAGSYNEQFF. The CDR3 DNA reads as TGTGCCACCAGTGATTCCCTAGCGGGGAGCTACAATGAGCAGTTCTTC.

The chain's CDR3 is CASSFQMNSYNEQFF. Written as DNA, the CDR3 is TGTGCCAGCAGTTTCCAGATGAATTCATACAATGAGCAGTTCTTC. This chain links TRBV6-2 or TRBV6-3 with TRBJ2-1; the D is unclear. Germline lookup yields CDR1 MNHEY and CDR2 SVGEGT. V was clipped by 4 bases and J by 4 bases, with 14 bases between them. The CDR3 length is 15 residues.

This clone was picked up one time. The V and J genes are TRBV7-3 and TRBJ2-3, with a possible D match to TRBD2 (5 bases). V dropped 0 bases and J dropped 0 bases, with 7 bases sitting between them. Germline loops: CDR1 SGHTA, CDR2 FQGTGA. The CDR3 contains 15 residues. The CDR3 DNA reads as TGTGCCAGCAGCTTAACGACTATTAGCACAGATACGCAGTATTTT. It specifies CASSLTTISTDTQYF.

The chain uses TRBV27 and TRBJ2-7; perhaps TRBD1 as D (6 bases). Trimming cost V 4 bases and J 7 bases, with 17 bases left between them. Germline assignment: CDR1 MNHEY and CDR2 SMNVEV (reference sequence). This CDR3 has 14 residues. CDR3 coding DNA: TGTGCCAGCAGTTCGTACAGGGAGTCGGGGGAGCAGTACGTC. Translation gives CASSSYRESGEQYV.

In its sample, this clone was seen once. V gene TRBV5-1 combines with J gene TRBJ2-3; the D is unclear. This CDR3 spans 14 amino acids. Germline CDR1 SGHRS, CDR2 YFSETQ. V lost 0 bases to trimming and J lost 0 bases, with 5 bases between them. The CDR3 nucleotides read TGCGCCAGCAGCTTGGACTTAAGCACAGATACGCAGTATTTT. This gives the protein CASSLDLSTDTQYF. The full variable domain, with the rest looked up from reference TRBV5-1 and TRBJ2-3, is KAGVTQTPRYLIKTRGQQVTLSCSPISGHRSVSWYQQTPGQGLQFLFEYFSETQRNKGNFPGRFSGRQFSNSRSEMNVSTLELGDSALYLCASSLDLSTDTQYFGPGTRLTVL.

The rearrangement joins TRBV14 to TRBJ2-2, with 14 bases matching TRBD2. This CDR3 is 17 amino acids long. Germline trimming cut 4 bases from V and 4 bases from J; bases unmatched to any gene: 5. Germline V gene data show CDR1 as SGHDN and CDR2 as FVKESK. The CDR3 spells CASSLPGLAGATGELFF. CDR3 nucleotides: TGTGCCAGCAGCCTACCGGGACTAGCGGGGGCCACCGGGGAGCTGTTTTTT.